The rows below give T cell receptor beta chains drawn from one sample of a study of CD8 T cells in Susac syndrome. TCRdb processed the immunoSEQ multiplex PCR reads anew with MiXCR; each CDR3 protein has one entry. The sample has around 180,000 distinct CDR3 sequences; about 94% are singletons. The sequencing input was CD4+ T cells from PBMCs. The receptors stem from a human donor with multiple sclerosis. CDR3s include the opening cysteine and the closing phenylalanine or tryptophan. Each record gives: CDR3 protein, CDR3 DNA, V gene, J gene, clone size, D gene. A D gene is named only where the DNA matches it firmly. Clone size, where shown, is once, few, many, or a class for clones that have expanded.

CDR3aa: CATRFGGGDTQYF
CDR3nt: TGTGCCACCAGATTCGGCGGGGGAGATACGCAGTATTTT
v_gene: TRBV24-1
j_gene: TRBJ2-3
abundance: NA
d_gene: TRBD2

CDR3aa: CSARPGTSGSWTQYF
CDR3nt: TGCAGTGCTAGACCGGGGACTAGCGGGAGTTGGACCCAGTACTTC
v_gene: TRBV20-1
j_gene: TRBJ2-5
abundance: NA
d_gene: TRBD2

CDR3aa: CASSQTGNEGYTF
CDR3nt: TGCGCCAGCAGCCAGACAGGGAATGAGGGCTACACCTTC
v_gene: TRBV4-1
j_gene: TRBJ1-2
abundance: NA
d_gene: TRBD1

CDR3aa: CASSERNTGELFF
CDR3nt: TGTGCCAGCAGTGAAAGGAACACCGGGGAGCTGTTTTTT
v_gene: TRBV2
j_gene: TRBJ2-2
abundance: NA
d_gene: NA

CDR3aa: CASSSSEGTGGSTDTQYF
CDR3nt: TGTGCCAGCAGCTCATCGGAGGGGACTGGCGGGAGCACAGATACGCAGTATTTT
v_gene: TRBV7-3
j_gene: TRBJ2-3
abundance: NA
d_gene: NA

CDR3aa: CASSSGTFYGYTF
CDR3nt: TGTGCCAGCAGCTCCGGGACTTTCTATGGCTACACCTTC
v_gene: TRBV7-2
j_gene: TRBJ1-2
abundance: NA
d_gene: NA

CDR3aa: CSAGEFIYEQYF
CDR3nt: TGCAGTGCGGGGGAGTTTATCTACGAGCAGTACTTC
v_gene: TRBV20-1
j_gene: TRBJ2-7
abundance: NA
d_gene: NA

CDR3aa: CASSVDRHTGELFF
CDR3nt: TGTGCCAGCAGCGTAGATAGACACACCGGGGAGCTGTTTTTT
v_gene: TRBV9
j_gene: TRBJ2-2
abundance: NA
d_gene: NA

CDR3aa: CASTKFGEETQYF
CDR3nt: TGTGCCAGCACCAAATTCGGGGAAGAGACCCAGTACTTC
v_gene: TRBV7-2
j_gene: TRBJ2-5
abundance: NA
d_gene: NA

CDR3aa: CARGTGANTGELFF
CDR3nt: TGTGCCAGGGGGACAGGGGCGAACACCGGGGAGCTGTTTTTT
v_gene: TRBV2
j_gene: TRBJ2-2
abundance: NA
d_gene: TRBD1

CDR3aa: CATSDPTVTEAFF
CDR3nt: TGTGCCACCAGTGACCCGACAGTCACTGAAGCTTTCTTT
v_gene: TRBV24-1
j_gene: TRBJ1-1
abundance: NA
d_gene: NA

CDR3aa: CASSRSTGTEAFF
CDR3nt: TGTGCCAGCAGTAGAAGCACGGGCACTGAAGCTTTCTTT
v_gene: TRBV6-5
j_gene: TRBJ1-1
abundance: NA
d_gene: NA

CDR3aa: CASSRNRDGGANVLTF
CDR3nt: TGTGCCAGCAGCCGCAACCGGGATGGAGGGGCCAACGTCCTGACTTTC
v_gene: TRBV3-1
j_gene: TRBJ2-6
abundance: NA
d_gene: NA

CDR3aa: CASSLDANTEAFF
CDR3nt: TGCGCCAGCAGCTTAGACGCGAACACTGAAGCTTTCTTT
v_gene: TRBV5-1
j_gene: TRBJ1-1
abundance: NA
d_gene: NA

CDR3aa: CASSLAGPGPEGYTF
CDR3nt: TGTGCCAGCAGCTTGGCCGGGCCAGGGCCGGAGGGCTACACCTTC
v_gene: TRBV5-6
j_gene: TRBJ1-2
abundance: NA
d_gene: NA

CDR3aa: CSVHRDMNTEAFF
CDR3nt: TGCAGCGTGCACAGGGATATGAACACTGAAGCTTTCTTT
v_gene: TRBV29-1
j_gene: TRBJ1-1
abundance: once
d_gene: NA